The clone carrying this TCR beta chain has just a few counts. Its antigen remains unknown. TCRdb re-analysed the 5' RACE reads in MiXCR, keeping a single row per CDR3 protein. The sample lists about 250,000 distinct CDR3 sequences; over 9.5% were seen once. The data originate from a study of CD8 T cells in ankylosing spondylitis. There are 15 residues in the CDR3. Germline lookup yields CDR1 SGHTA and CDR2 FQGNSA. V trimming: 4 bases; J trimming: 3 bases; junction bases outside the gene matches: 8. Whole-study results and caveats: CD8+ cells made up the disease-linked clones, which were relatively rare in peripheral blood.

The chain uses TRBV7-2 and TRBJ1-1; TRBD1 matches at 7 bases. Specimen: blood, either unsorted or a sorted T cell fraction (not recorded which). This receptor was obtained from a male donor with ankylosing spondylitis or in good health (not recorded which). In DNA form, the CDR3 reads TGTGCCAGCAGCTCCCTCAGGGGGGGGGACACTGAAGCTTTCTTT. The encoded protein is CASSSLRGGDTEAFF.